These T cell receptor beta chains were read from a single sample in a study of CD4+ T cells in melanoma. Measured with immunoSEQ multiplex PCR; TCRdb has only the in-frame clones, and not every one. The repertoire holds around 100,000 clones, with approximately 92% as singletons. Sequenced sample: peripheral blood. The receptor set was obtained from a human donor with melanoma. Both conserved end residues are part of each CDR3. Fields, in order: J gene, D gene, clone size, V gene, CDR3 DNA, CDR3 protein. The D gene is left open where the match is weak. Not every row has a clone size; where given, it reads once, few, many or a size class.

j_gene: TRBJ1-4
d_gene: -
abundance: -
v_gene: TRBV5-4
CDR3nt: TGTGCCAGCAGCCTGCAGGGGATGCATGAAAAACTGTTTTTT
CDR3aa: CASSLQGMHEKLFF

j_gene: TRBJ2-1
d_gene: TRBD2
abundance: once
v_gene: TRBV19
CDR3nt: TGTGCCAGTAGTTTAGCGGGGAACTCCTACAATGAGCAGTTCTTC
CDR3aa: CASSLAGNSYNEQFF

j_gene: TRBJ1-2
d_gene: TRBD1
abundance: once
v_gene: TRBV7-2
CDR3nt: TGTGCCAGCAGCCTTACAGGGGCCTATGGCTACACCTTC
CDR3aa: CASSLTGAYGYTF

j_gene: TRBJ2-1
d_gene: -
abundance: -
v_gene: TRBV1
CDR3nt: TGCACCAGCAGCCAAGAGGAGAGCTCCTACAATGAGCAGTTCTTC
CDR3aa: CTSSQEESSYNEQFF

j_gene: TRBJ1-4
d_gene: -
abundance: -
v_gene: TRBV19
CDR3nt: TGTGCCAGTACCTTTGGCGGGGGAAGGGGTAATGAAAAACTGTTTTTT
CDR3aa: CASTFGGGRGNEKLFF

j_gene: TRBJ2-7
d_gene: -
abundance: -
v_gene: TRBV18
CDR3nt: TGTGCCAGCTCACCGCCGGGACTGGGGGCCTACGAGCAGTACTTC
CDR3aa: CASSPPGLGAYEQYF

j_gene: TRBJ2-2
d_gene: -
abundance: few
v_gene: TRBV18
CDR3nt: TGTGCCAGCTCAGGGCAGGTGAACACCGGGGAGCTGTTTTTT
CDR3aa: CASSGQVNTGELFF

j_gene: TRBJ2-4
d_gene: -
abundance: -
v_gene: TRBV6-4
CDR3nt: TGTGCCAGCAGGGGGGGTCGGACCAAAAACATTCAGTACTTC
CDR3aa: CASRGGRTKNIQYF

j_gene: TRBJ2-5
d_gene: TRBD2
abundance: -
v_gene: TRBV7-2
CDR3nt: TGTGCCAGCAGCTCAACCCGAGCGGGGGGGGTGGAGACCCAGTACTTC
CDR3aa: CASSSTRAGGVETQYF

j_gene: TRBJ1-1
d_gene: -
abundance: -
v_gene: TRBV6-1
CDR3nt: TGTGCCAGCAGGGAGACAAACATGAACACTGAAGCTTTCTTT
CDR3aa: CASRETNMNTEAFF

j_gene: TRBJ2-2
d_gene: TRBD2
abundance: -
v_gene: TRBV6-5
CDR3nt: TGTGCCAGCAGTTACTATCGGGCTAGCGGGACCGGGGAGCTGTTTTTT
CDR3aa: CASSYYRASGTGELFF

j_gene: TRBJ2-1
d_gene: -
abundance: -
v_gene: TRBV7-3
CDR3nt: TGTGCCAGCAGCGTCCTTAACGGGGCTTACAATGAGCAGTTCTTC
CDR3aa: CASSVLNGAYNEQFF

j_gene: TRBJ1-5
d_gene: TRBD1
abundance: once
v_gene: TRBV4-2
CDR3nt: TGTGCCAGCAGCCAAGGGGAGGGCAGGGGGTCAGCCCAGCATTTT
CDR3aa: CASSQGEGRGSAQHF

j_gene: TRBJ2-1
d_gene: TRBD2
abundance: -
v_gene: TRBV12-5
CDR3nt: TGTGCTAGTGGTGAGGGACTAGCGGGGAACAATGAGCAGTTCTTC
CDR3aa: CASGEGLAGNNEQFF

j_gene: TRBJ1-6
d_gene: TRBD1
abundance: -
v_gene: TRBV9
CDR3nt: TGTGCCAGCAGCCCCGAGGGACAGGGGGATTCACCCCTCCACTTT
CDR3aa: CASSPEGQGDSPLHF

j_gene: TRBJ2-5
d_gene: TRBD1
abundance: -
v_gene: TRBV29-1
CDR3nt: TGCAGCGTTGGGACAGGGATTTTAGAGACCCAGTACTTC
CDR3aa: CSVGTGILETQYF

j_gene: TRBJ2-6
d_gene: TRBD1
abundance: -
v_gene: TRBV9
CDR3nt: TGTGCCAGCAGCGTCAGGGGGACTGGGGCCAACGTCCTGACTTTC
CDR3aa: CASSVRGTGANVLTF

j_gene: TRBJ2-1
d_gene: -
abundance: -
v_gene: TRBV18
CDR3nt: TGTGCCAGCTCACCACTTGGGACTCTCAATGTGCAGTTCTTC
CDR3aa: CASSPLGTLNVQFF

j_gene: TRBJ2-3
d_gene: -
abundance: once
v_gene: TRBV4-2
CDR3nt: TGTGCCAGCAGCCAAGAGGCGCTGCGCACAGATACGCAGTATTTT
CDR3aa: CASSQEALRTDTQYF

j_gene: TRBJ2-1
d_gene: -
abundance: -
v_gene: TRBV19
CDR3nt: TGTGCCAGTAGTATCGGGAATATGGGCTCCTACAATGAGCAGTTCTTC
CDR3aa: CASSIGNMGSYNEQFF

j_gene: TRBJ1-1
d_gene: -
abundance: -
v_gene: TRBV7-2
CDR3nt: TGTGCCGGACGGGTGGGGGGGGACACTGAAGCTTTCTTT
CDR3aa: CAGRVGGDTEAFF

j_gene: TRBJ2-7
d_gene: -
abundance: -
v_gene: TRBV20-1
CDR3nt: TGCAGTGCTAGCGGGGGTTACGAGCAGTACTTC
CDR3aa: CSASGGYEQYF

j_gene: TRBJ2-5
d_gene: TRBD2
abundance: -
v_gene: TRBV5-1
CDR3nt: TGCGCCAGCAGCTCGGGACTAGCGGGCCAGTACCAAGAGACCCAGTACTTC
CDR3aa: CASSSGLAGQYQETQYF

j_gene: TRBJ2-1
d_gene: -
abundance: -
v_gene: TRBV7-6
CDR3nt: TGTGCCAGCAGCTTAGTACAAGATTACAATGAGCAGTTCTTC
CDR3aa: CASSLVQDYNEQFF

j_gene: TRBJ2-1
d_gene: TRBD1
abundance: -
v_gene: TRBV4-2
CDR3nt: TGTGCCAGCAGCCACCCGGGACAGGGAGGAGAAAGTGAGCAGTTCTTC
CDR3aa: CASSHPGQGGESEQFF

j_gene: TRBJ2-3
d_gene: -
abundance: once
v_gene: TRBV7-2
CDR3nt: TGTGCCAGCAGCACCCAGACTTACACAGATACGCAGTATTTT
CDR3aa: CASSTQTYTDTQYF

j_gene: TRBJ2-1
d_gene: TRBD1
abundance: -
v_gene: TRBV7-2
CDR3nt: TGTGCCAGCAGGGACAGGGGAAATAATGAGCAGTTCTTC
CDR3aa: CASRDRGNNEQFF

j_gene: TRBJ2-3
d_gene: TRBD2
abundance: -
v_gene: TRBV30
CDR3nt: TGTGCCTGGACCCCGGGACTAGCGGGGTGGGATACGCAGTATTTT
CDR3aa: CAWTPGLAGWDTQYF

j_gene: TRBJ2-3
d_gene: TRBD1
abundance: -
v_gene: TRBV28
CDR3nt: TGTGCCAGCACCTCGACAGGGGAGGATACGCAGTATTTT
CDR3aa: CASTSTGEDTQYF

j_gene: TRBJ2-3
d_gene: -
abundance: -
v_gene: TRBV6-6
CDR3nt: TGTGCCAGCAGCCCAGCAAGAGGGAGAACGGATACGCAGTATTTT
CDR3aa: CASSPARGRTDTQYF

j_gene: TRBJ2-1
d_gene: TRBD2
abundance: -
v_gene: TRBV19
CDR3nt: TGTGCCAGTAGTGCCGGACTAGCTAATGAGCAGTTCTTC
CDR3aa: CASSAGLANEQFF

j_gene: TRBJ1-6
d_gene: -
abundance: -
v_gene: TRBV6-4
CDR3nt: TGTGCCAGCAGTCCCGGGGCAGGGGTTTCACCCCTCCACTTT
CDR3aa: CASSPGAGVSPLHF

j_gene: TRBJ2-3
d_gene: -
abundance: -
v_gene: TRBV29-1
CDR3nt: TGCAGCGTTGAGAGGGAGGATACGCAGTATTTT
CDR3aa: CSVEREDTQYF

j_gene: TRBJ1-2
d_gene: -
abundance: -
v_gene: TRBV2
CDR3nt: TGTGCCAGCAGCGCAGCCCCCAGTTCCATCTATGGCTACACCTTC
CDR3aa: CASSAAPSSIYGYTF

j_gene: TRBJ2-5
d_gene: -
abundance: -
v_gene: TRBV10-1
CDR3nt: TGCGCCACCTCCTGGGTGGAGACCCAGTACTTC
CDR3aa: CATSWVETQYF

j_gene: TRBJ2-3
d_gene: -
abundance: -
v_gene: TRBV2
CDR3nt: TGTGCCAGCTTGAGGGTGGATACGCAGTATTTT
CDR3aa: CASLRVDTQYF

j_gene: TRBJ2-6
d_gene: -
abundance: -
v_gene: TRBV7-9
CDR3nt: TGTGCCAGCAGCCTAGGCAGCGGATCTGGGGCCAACGTCCTGACTTTC
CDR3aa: CASSLGSGSGANVLTF

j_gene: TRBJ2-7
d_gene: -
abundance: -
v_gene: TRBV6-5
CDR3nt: TGTGCCAGCAGTGGACTATATTCCGAGCAGTACTTC
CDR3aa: CASSGLYSEQYF

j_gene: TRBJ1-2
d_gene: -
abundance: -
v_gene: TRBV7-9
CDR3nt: TGTGCCAGCAGCTTAGAGGGCCGGGTCAAAGCTAACTATGGCTACACCTTC
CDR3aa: CASSLEGRVKANYGYTF

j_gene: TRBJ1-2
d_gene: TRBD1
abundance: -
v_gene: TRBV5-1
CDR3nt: TGCGCCAGCAGCGCGGGACAGGGGAACTATGGCTACACCTTC
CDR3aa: CASSAGQGNYGYTF

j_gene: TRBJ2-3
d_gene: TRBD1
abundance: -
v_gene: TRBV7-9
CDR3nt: TGTGCCAGCAGCTTAGAGGGACAGGTGAATACGCAGTATTTT
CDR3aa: CASSLEGQVNTQYF

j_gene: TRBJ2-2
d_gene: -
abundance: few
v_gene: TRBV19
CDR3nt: TGTGCCAGTAGCCTCAGGGGAAACACCGGGGAGCTGTTTTTT
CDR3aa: CASSLRGNTGELFF

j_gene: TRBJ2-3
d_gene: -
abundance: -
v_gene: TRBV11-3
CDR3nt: TGTGCCAGCAGCCTAGAAGGGGATACGCAGTATTTT
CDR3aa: CASSLEGDTQYF

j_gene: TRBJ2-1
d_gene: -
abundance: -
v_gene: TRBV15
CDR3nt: TGTGCCACCAGCAGAGATCTAGGGGGGTTCTACAATGAGCAGTTCTTC
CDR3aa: CATSRDLGGFYNEQFF

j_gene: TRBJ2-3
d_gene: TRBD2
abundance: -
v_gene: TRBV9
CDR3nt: TGTGCCAGCAGCCCACGGGGCGGGAGGGAAGATACGCAGTATTTT
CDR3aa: CASSPRGGREDTQYF

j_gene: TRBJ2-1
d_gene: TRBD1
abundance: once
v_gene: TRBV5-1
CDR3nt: TGCGCCAGCAGATTGACAGGGGGCGTCGGCAATGAGCAGTTCTTC
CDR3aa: CASRLTGGVGNEQFF

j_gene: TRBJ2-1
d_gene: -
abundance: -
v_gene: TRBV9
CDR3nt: TGTGCCAGCAGCGTATCGGGGTCTGGCTACAATGAGCAGTTCTTC
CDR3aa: CASSVSGSGYNEQFF

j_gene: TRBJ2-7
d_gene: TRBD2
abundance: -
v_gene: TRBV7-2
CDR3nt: TGTGCCAGCAGCTCCGTAAGCTCTAGCGGGGGGGCCTACGAGCAGTACTTC
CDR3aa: CASSSVSSSGGAYEQYF

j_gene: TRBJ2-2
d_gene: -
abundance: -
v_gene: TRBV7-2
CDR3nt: TGTGCCAGCAGCTTAGCGGATCTATTCGGCGGGGAGCTGTTTTTT
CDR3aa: CASSLADLFGGELFF

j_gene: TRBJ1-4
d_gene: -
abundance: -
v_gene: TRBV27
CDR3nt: TGTGCCAGCAGTTTATTTTCGGATGAAAAACTGTTTTTT
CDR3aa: CASSLFSDEKLFF

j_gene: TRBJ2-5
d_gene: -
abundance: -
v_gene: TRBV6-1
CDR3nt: TGTGCCAGCAGTAATCTCCGGGACAAGGCAGAGACCCAGTACTTC
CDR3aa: CASSNLRDKAETQYF